One and the same sample provided the 19 T cell receptor beta chains below, sequenced in a study of blood T cell repertoires in COVID-19. Sequencing was performed with immunoSEQ multiplex PCR; in TCRdb, only in-frame clones are kept and a portion is missing. Of about 220,000 clones in the sample, approximately 78% were seen once. Specimen: peripheral blood. These receptor sequences come from a woman aged 70-85 years with COVID-19, enrolled during active disease.

This clone came up a few times. This chain links TRBV3-1 (or the pseudogene TRBV3-2) with TRBJ2-1, with 13 bases that match TRBD2. After removal of 3 bases from V and 9 bases from J, the junction contained 8 bases not matched to a gene. This CDR3 has 16 amino acids. Germline V CDR1 and CDR2: LGHDT, YNNKEL (reference sequence). Here the CDR3 DNA reads TGTGCCAGCAGCCATAGGACTAGCGGGAGCAGCGGTGAGCAGTTCTTC. This translates into CASSHRTSGSSGEQFF.

This chain links TRBV30 with TRBJ1-2; D not certain. CDR1 is GTSNPN, CDR2 SVGIG, per germline (reference sequence). Trimming removed 6 bases at V and 5 bases at J, with 13 bases between. The CDR3 contains 12 residues. Here the CDR3 DNA reads TGTGCCTGCCGCGGGGTAGGATATGGCTACACCTTC. As protein: CACRGVGYGYTF.

V usage is TRBV6-6 and J usage is TRBJ1-2, with a weak D call TRBD1 (5 bases). V was shortened by 4 bases and J by 13 bases, with 13 bases between the two germline ends. Germline loops: CDR1 MNHNY, CDR2 SVGAGI (reference sequence). The CDR3 contains 11 residues. The chain's CDR3 is CASSSHGGGTF. DNA of the CDR3: TGTGCCAGCAGTTCCCACGGGGGTGGCACCTTC.

This chain uses TRBV5-4 with TRBJ2-7; TRBD2 aligns across 14 bases. CDR3 length: 16 amino acids. V was clipped by 1 base and J by 5 bases; unmatched bases: 5. Per the germline V gene, CDR1 is SGHNT and CDR2 is YYREEE (reference sequence). CDR3 loop: CASSLRLAGGSDEQYF. DNA of the CDR3: TGTGCCAGCAGCTTGAGACTAGCGGGAGGGTCAGACGAGCAGTACTTC.

This chain links TRBV29-1 with TRBJ2-7, with 8 positions matching TRBD1. Trimming took 5 bases from V and 1 from J; bases not matched to a gene: 10. This CDR3 spans 15 amino acids. Germline CDR1 and CDR2: SQVTM and ANQGSEA. CDR3 protein: CSVLKLDRVSYEQYF. In nucleotides, the CDR3 is TGCAGCGTTCTTAAGCTGGACAGGGTATCCTACGAGCAGTACTTC.

The chain employs TRBV6-2 or TRBV6-3 and TRBJ2-7; weak D call: TRBD2 (6 bases). The germline V and J ends were trimmed by 4 bases and 0 bases, with 16 bases remaining between them. This CDR3 comprises 16 residues. Germline CDR1 MNHEY, CDR2 SVGEGT. CDR3 nucleotide sequence: TGTGCCAGCAGTTTCCACACAGCCGGGAGCTCCTACGAGCAGTACTTC. It codes for CASSFHTAGSSYEQYF.

The V call is TRBV28, the J call TRBJ1-1; no firm D call. Between the trimmed V and J ends, which lost 5 bases and 5 bases, there was a span of 15 bases. From germline, CDR1 is MDHEN and CDR2 SYDVKM. This CDR3 has 14 residues. The CDR3 is CASSLGLPGTEAFF. The CDR3 coding sequence is TGTGCCAGCAGTCTAGGCCTCCCGGGTACTGAAGCTTTCTTT. The variable domain in full, with the rest retrieved from reference TRBV28 and TRBJ1-1, is DVKVTQSSRYLVKRTGEKVFLECVQDMDHENMFWYRQDPGLGLRLIYFSYDVKMKEKGDIPEGYSVSREKKERFSLILESASTNQTSMYLCASSLGLPGTEAFFGQGTRLTVV.

This rearrangement joins TRBV3-1 (or the pseudogene TRBV3-2) to TRBJ1-5; D is unclear. The length of the CDR3 is 15 residues. From germline, CDR1 is LGHDT and CDR2 YNNKEL (reference sequence). V lost 6 bases, J lost 4 bases, and 16 bases lay in between. CDR3 residues: CASRAPGGLNQPQHF. The CDR3 DNA follows: TGTGCCAGCAGGGCCCCGGGAGGGCTGAATCAGCCCCAGCATTTT.

This chain uses TRBV27 with TRBJ2-1, with 8 positions matching TRBD2. Trimming took 3 bases from V and 7 from J; bases not matched to a gene: 8. The V gene's germline CDR1 is MNHEY and CDR2 SMNVEV (reference sequence). The CDR3 covers 15 residues. CDR3 nucleotides: TGTGCCAGCAGTTTCGGCGGACTAGCCGTGAATGAGCAGTTCTTC. This encodes CASSFGGLAVNEQFF.

The rearrangement uses TRBV27 and TRBJ2-2, with 7 bases identical to TRBD2. CDR1 MNHEY and CDR2 SMNVEV come from the germline V gene (reference sequence). Germline trimming cut 2 bases from V and 0 bases from J; bases unmatched to any gene: 9. The CDR3 has 18 amino acids. CDR3 sequence (DNA): TGTGCCAGCAGTTTACCGCCCGCGCGGGAGTCGAACACCGGGGAGCTGTTTTTT. This translates into CASSLPPARESNTGELFF.

This chain connects TRBV3-1 (or the pseudogene TRBV3-2) to TRBJ1-5; D might be TRBD1 (5 bases). Germline loops: CDR1 LGHDT, CDR2 YNNKEL (reference sequence). Trimming pared 3 bases from V and 5 bases from J, leaving 11 bases between. The CDR3 is 14 amino acids. The chain's CDR3 is CASSHQGWDQPQHF. The DNA for the CDR3 is TGTGCCAGCAGCCATCAGGGATGGGATCAGCCCCAGCATTTT.

As for this clone: One junction end disagrees with the germline gene, perhaps due to a read error. The chain recombines TRBV5-1 with TRBJ2-5, with D maybe TRBD1 (7 bases). CDR1 is SGHRS and CDR2 is YFSETQ in the germline V gene. The CDR3 has 14 residues. The CDR3 reads CASRFQGGAETQYF. CDR3 DNA sequence: TGCGCCAGCCGCTTTCAGGGGGGTGCAGAGACCCAGTACTTC. Full variable domain (outside the CDR3, taken from reference TRBV5-1 and TRBJ2-5): KAGVTQTPRYLIKTRGQQVTLSCSPISGHRSVSWYQQTPGQGLQFLFEYFSETQRNKGNFPGRFSGRQFSNSRSEMNVSTLELGDSALYLCASRFQGGAETQYFGPGTRLLVL.

The sample holds one count of this clone. The rearrangement joins TRBV7-8 to TRBJ2-1, with 8 bases aligning to TRBD2. Germline V gives CDR1 SGHVS, CDR2 FQNEAQ. Trimming at V came to 4 bases and at J to 4 bases, leaving 6 bases not matched to a gene. The CDR3 sequence is 15 residues long. The CDR3 DNA is TGTGCCAGCAGCTGGGTGGCTAGCGGGTACAATGAGCAGTTCTTC. This gives the protein CASSWVASGYNEQFF. Combining the CDR3 with reference TRBV7-8 and TRBJ2-1 gives the whole variable domain GAGVSQSPRYKVAKRGQDVALRCDPISGHVSLFWYQQALGQGPEFLTYFQNEAQLDKSGLPSDRFFAERPEGSVSTLKIQRTQQEDSAVYLCASSWVASGYNEQFFGPGTRLTVL.

The genes are TRBV6-5 and TRBJ2-6; possible D gene TRBD1, 5 bases. The germline V gene has CDR1 MNHEY and CDR2 SVGAGI. The length of the CDR3 is 16 residues. Trimming pared 0 bases from V and 2 bases from J, leaving 8 bases between. The chain's CDR3 is CASSYSRGAGANVLTF. In nucleotides, the CDR3 is TGTGCCAGCAGTTACTCAAGGGGCGCTGGGGCCAACGTCCTGACTTTC.

The V gene is TRBV30, the J gene TRBJ1-4; unclear D gene. CDR1 is GTSNPN and CDR2 is SVGIG in the germline V gene (reference sequence). The CDR3 has 17 amino acids. The V and J ends lost 0 bases and 6 bases respectively, with 20 bases between them. The CDR3 spells CAWSVSWALRDDEKLFF. Written as DNA, the CDR3 is TGTGCCTGGAGTGTAAGTTGGGCTCTTCGAGACGATGAAAAACTGTTTTTT.

The rearrangement links TRBV18 to TRBJ2-7; D may be TRBD1 (6 bases). CDR1 KGHSH and CDR2 LQKENI come from the germline V gene. V gave up 3 bases and J gave up 1 base, with 10 bases separating them. The CDR3 extends over 14 amino acids. CDR3 bases: TGTGCCAGCTCACCCCAACAGGGATCCTACGAGCAGTACTTC. Amino acids: CASSPQQGSYEQYF.

V is TRBV24-1 and J is TRBJ2-3, with TRBD2 matching 8 bases. CDR1 and CDR2 (germline): KGHDR, SFDVKD. V dropped 3 bases and J dropped 3; count of bases not matched to a gene: 10. The CDR3 is 17 amino acids. In nucleotides, the CDR3 is TGTGCCACCAGTGATGAAGGACTAGCTTGGAGTACAGATACGCAGTATTTT. Translated: CATSDEGLAWSTDTQYF.

V is TRBV5-6 and J is TRBJ1-5; D perhaps matches TRBD1 (5 bases). CDR1 SGHDT and CDR2 YYEEEE come from the germline V gene. V lost 1 base to trimming and J lost 7 bases, with 12 bases between them. This CDR3 spans 14 amino acids. In DNA, the CDR3 is TGTGCCAGCAGCTTGAGGCAGGGTGGACAGCCCCAGCATTTT. Its translation: CASSLRQGGQPQHF.

This clone was seen only a few times. This chain joins TRBV7-9 and TRBJ1-2; D call uncertain. This CDR3 comprises 15 residues. Trimming removed 2 bases at V and 1 base at J, with 11 bases between. Germline V CDR1 and CDR2: SEHNR, FQNEAQ (reference sequence). This CDR3 is CASSLMQNVNYGYTF. Written as DNA, the CDR3 is TGTGCCAGCAGCTTAATGCAGAATGTTAACTATGGCTACACCTTC.